This section outlines one T cell receptor beta chain sequence together with its context. Its antigen remains unknown. The data originate from a study of T cell responses to AZD1222 COVID-19 vaccine. Findings and limits, study-wide: There were mostly white British donors and more females than males, and clonal diversity was possibly underestimated.

TCRdb keeps only in-frame clones here, not all; method: immunoSEQ multiplex PCR. This sample yields roughly 200,000 clones, of which about 89% are seen a single time; approximately 1.6% belongs to the top ten. This CDR3 is 12 amino acids long. Germline values: CDR1 DFQATT, CDR2 SNEGSKA (reference sequence). V gave up 3 bases and J gave up 3 bases, with 8 bases separating them. Here the sequenced sample was peripheral blood, taken 28 days after the second AZD1222 dose. This chain joins TRBV20-1 and TRBJ1-2; D unresolved. This TCR came from an adult who received the AZD1222 COVID-19 vaccine. The CDR3 sequence is CSASRVDYGYTF. The DNA of the CDR3 is TGCAGTGCTAGTAGGGTGGACTATGGCTACACCTTC.